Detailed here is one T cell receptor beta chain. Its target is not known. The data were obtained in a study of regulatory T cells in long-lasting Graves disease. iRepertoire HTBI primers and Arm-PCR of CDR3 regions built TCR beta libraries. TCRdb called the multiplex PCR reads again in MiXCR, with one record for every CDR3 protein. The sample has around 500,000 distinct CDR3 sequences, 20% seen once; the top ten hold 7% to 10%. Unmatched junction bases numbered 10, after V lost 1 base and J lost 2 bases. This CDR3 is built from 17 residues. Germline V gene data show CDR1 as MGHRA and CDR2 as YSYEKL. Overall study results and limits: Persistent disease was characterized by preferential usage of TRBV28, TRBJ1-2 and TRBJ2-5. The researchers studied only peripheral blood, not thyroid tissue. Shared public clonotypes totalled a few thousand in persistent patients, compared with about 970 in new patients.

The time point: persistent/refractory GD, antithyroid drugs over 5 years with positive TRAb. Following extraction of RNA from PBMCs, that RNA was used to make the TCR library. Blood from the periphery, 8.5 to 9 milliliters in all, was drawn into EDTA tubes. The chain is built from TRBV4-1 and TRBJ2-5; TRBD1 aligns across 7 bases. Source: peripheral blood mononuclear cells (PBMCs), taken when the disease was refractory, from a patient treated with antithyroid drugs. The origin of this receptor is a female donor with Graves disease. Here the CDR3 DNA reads TGCGCCAGCAGCCAAGTGATAGGGACAGCTCAACAAGAGACCCAGTACTTC. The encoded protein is CASSQVIGTAQQETQYF.